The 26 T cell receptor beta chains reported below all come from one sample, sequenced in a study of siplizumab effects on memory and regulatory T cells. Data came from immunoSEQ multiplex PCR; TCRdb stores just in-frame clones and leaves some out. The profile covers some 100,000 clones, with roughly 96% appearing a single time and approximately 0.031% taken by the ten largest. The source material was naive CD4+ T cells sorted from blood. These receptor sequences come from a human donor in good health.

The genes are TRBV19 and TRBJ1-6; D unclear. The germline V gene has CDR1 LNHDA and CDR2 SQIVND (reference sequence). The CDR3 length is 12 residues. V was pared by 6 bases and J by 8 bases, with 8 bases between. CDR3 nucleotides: TGTGCCAGTAGCGAAGACCATTCACCCCTCCACTTT. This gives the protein CASSEDHSPLHF.

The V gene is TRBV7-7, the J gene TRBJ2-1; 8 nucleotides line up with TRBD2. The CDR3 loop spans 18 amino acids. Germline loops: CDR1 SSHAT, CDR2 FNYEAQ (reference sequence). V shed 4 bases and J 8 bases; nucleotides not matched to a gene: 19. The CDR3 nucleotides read TGTGCCAGCAGCTCAGGAGTGGGGGCGGGGGGCCCCAACGATGAGCAGTTCTTC. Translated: CASSSGVGAGGPNDEQFF.

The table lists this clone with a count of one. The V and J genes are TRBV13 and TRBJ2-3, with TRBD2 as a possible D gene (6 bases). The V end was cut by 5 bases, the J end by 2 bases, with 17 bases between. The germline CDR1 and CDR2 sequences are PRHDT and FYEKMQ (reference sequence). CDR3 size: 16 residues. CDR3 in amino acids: CASSRAGRILTDTQYF. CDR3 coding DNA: TGTGCCAGCAGCCGGGCGGGGAGGATTCTCACAGATACGCAGTATTTT.

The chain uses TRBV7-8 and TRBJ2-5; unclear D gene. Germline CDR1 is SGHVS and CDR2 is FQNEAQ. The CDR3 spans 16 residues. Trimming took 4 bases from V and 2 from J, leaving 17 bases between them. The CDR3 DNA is TGTGCCAGCAGCTCGGACCGCACGTGGGTACAAGAGACCCAGTACTTC. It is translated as CASSSDRTWVQETQYF.

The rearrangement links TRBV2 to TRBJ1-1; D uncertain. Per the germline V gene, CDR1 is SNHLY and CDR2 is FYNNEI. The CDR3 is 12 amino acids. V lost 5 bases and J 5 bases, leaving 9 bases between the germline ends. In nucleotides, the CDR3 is TGTGCCAGCAGTTTTGGAATGACTGAAGCTTTCTTT. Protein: CASSFGMTEAFF.

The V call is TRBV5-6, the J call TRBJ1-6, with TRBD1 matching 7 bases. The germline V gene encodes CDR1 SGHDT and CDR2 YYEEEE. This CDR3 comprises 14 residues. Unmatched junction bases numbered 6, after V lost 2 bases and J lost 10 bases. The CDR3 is CASSFGQDRSPLHF. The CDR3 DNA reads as TGTGCCAGCAGCTTTGGACAGGATAGGTCACCCCTCCACTTT.

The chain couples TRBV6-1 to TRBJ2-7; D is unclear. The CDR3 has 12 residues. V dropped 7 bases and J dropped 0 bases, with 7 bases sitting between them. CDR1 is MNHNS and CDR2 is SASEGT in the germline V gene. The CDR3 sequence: CASKGASYEQYF. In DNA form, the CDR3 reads TGTGCCAGCAAGGGTGCCTCCTACGAGCAGTACTTC.

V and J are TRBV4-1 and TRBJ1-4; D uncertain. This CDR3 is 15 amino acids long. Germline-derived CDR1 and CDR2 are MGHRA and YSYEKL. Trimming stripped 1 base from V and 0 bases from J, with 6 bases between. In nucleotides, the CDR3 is TGCGCCAGCAGCCAAGTTTCTGCAACTAATGAAAAACTGTTTTTT. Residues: CASSQVSATNEKLFF.

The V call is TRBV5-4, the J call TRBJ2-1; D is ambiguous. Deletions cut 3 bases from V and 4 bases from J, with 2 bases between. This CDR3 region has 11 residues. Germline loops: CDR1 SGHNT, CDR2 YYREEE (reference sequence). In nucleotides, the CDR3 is TGTGCCAGCAGCTGGTACAATGAGCAGTTCTTC. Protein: CASSWYNEQFF.

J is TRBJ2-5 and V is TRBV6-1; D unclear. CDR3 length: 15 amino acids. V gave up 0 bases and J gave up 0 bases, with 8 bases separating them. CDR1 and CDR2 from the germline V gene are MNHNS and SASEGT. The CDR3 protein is CASSEAYTYQETQYF. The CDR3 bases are TGTGCCAGCAGTGAAGCGTACACGTACCAAGAGACCCAGTACTTC.

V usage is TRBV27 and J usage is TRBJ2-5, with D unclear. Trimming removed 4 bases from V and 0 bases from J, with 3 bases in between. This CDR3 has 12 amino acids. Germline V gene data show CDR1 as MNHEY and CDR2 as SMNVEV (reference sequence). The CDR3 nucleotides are TGTGCCAGCAGTTACAACCAAGAGACCCAGTACTTC. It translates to CASSYNQETQYF.

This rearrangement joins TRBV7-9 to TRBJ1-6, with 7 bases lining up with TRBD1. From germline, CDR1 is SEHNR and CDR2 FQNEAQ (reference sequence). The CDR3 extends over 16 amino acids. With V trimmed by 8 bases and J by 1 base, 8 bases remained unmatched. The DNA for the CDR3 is TGTGCCAGCGTCAAACAGGGGTCGTCCTATAATTCACCCCTCCACTTT. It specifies CASVKQGSSYNSPLHF.

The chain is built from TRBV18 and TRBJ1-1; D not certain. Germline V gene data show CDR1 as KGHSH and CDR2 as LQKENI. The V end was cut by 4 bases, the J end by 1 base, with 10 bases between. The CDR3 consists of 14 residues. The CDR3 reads CASSLDQTNTEAFF. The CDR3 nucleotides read TGTGCCAGCTCACTAGACCAGACGAACACTGAAGCTTTCTTT.

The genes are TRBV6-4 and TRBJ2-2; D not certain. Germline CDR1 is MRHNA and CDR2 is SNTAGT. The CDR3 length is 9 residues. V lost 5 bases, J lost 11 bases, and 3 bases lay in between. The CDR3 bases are TGTGCCAGCAGTTCAGAGCTGTTTTTT. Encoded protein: CASSSELFF.

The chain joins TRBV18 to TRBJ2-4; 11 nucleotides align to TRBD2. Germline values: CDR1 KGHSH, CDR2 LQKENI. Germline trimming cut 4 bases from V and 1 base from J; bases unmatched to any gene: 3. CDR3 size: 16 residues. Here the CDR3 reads CASSRSGGAAKNIQYF. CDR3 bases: TGTGCCAGCTCACGTAGCGGGGGGGCTGCCAAAAACATTCAGTACTTC.

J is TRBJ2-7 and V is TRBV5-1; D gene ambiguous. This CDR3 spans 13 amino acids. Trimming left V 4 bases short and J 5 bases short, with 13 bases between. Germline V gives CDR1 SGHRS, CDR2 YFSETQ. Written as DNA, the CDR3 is TGCGCCAGCAGCCCTACTTATGGGGACGAGCAGTACTTC. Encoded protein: CASSPTYGDEQYF.

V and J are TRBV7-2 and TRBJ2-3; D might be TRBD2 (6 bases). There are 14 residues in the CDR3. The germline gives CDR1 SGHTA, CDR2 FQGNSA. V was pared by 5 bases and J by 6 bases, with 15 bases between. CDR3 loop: CASSAGYMGDTQYF. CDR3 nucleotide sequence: TGTGCCAGCAGCGCGGGGTACATGGGGGATACGCAGTATTTT.

Here the CDR3 DNA reads TGTGCCAGCTCAACAGGGAAAGATAGCAATCAGCCCCAGCATTTT. It yields the protein CASSTGKDSNQPQHF. The rearrangement links TRBV18 to TRBJ1-5, with D possibly TRBD1 on 6 matching bases. The germline V gene has CDR1 KGHSH and CDR2 LQKENI. The V end lost 5 bases, the J end lost 0 bases, and 11 bases lay between the germline ends. The CDR3 contains 15 residues. Combining the CDR3 with reference TRBV18 and TRBJ1-5 gives the whole variable domain NAGVMQNPRHLVRRRGQEARLRCSPMKGHSHVYWYRQLPEEGLKFMVYLQKENIIDESGMPKERFSAEFPKEGPSILRIQQVVRGDSAAYFCASSTGKDSNQPQHFGDGTRLSIL.

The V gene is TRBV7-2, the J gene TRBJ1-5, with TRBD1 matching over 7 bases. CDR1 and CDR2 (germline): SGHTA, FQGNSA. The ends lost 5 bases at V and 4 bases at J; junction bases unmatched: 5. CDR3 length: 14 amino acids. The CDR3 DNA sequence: TGTGCCAGCAGCCCGGGACAGATTAATCAGCCCCAGCATTTT. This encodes CASSPGQINQPQHF.

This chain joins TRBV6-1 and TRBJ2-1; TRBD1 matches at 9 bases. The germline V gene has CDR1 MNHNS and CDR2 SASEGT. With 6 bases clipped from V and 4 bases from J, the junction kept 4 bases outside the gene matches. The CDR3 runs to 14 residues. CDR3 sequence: CASRGTGRYNEQFF. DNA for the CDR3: TGTGCCAGCAGGGGGACAGGGCGTTACAATGAGCAGTTCTTC.

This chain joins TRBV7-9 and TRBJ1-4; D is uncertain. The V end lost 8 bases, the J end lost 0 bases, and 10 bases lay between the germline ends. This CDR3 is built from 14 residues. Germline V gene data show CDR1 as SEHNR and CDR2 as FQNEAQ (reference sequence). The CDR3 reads CASSTAATNEKLFF. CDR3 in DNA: TGTGCCAGCTCGACGGCTGCAACTAATGAAAAACTGTTTTTT.

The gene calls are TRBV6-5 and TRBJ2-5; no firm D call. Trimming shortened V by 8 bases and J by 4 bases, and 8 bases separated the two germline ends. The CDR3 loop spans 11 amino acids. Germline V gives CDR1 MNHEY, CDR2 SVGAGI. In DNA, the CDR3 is TGTGCCAGCGGACGGCGAGAGACCCAGTACTTC. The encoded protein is CASGRRETQYF.

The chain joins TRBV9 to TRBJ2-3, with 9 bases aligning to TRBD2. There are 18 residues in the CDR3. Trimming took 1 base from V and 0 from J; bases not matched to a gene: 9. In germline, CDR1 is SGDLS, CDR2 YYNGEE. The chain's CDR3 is CASSVLAGHPPSTDTQYF. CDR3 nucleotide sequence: TGTGCCAGCAGCGTACTAGCGGGGCACCCTCCTAGCACAGATACGCAGTATTTT.

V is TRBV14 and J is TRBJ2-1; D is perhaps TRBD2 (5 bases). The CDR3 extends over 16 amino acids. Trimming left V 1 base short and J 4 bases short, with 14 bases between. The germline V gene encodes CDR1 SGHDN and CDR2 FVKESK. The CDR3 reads CASSQGSSPYYNEQFF. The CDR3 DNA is TGTGCCAGCAGCCAAGGCTCTAGCCCTTATTACAATGAGCAGTTCTTC.

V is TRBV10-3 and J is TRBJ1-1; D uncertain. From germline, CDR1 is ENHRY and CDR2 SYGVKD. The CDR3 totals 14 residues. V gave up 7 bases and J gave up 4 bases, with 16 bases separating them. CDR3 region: CAINPVEMGTEAFF. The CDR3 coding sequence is TGTGCCATCAACCCGGTCGAAATGGGCACTGAAGCTTTCTTT.

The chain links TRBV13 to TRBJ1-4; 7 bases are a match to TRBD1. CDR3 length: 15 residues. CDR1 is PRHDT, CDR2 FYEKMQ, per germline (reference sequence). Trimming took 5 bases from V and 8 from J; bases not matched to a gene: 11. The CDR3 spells CASSHYRDSAEKLFF. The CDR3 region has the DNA TGTGCCAGCAGCCACTACCGGGACAGCGCCGAAAAACTGTTTTTT.